This section outlines one TCR beta chain sequence together with its context. Its antigen remains unidentified. This CDR3 region has 13 residues. V was pared by 7 bases and J by 8 bases, with 7 bases of the junction left unmatched. Germline CDR1 and CDR2: SNHLY and FYNNEI. This entry belongs to a study of cytomegalovirus exposure and HLA in healthy donors. The PCR was carried out with 60 Vbeta primers and 13 Jbeta primers. Sequencing was performed with immunoSEQ multiplex PCR; in TCRdb, only in-frame clones are kept and a portion is missing. The data hold some 130,000 clones, with approximately 78% observed a single time. Study observations and caveats: V- and J-gene trimming of TCR beta was linked (in a later analysis) to a missense DCLRE1C variant. According to reports, the classifier identified cytomegalovirus status with high specificity and sensitivity. It was in a later analysis that TCR association rates were seen to vary by HLA locus, highest for DRB1 and lowest for HLA-C. Analyses of presence/absence relied on an assumption of roughly uniform sequencing depth across donors.

The rearrangement uses TRBV2 and TRBJ1-2, with 10 bases that match TRBD1. The TCR originated in a woman aged 25 to 39 in good health and CMV-seropositive. Sequencing was done on a sample of PBMCs. CDR3 residues: CASKPGQGLGYTF. CDR3 nucleotide sequence: TGTGCCAGCAAACCGGGACAGGGGTTAGGCTACACCTTC.